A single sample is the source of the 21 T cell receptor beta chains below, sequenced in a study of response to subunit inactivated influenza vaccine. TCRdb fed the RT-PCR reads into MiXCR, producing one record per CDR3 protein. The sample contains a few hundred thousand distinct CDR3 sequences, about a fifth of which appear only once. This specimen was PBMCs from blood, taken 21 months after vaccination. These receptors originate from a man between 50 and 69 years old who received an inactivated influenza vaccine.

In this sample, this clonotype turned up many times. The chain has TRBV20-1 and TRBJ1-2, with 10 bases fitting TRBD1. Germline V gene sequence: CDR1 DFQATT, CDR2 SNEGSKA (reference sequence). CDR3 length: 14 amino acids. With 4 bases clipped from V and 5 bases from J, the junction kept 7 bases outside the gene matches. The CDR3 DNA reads TGCAGTGCTACCCGACAGGGGGCAGGTTATGGCTACACCTTC. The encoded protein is CSATRQGAGYGYTF.

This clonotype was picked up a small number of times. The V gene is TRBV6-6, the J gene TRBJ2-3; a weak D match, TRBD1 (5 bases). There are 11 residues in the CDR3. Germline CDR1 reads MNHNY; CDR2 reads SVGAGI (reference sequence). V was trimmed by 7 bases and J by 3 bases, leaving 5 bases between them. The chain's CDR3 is CASKGTDTQYF. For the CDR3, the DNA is TGTGCCAGCAAGGGGACAGATACGCAGTATTTT.

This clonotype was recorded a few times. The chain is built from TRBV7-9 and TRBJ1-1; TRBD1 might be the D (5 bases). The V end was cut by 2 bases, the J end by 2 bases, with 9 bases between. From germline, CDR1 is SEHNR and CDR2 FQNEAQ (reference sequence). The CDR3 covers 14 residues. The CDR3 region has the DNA TGTGCCAGCAGCTTAAAGCAGGGTAACACTGAAGCTTTCTTT. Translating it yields CASSLKQGNTEAFF.

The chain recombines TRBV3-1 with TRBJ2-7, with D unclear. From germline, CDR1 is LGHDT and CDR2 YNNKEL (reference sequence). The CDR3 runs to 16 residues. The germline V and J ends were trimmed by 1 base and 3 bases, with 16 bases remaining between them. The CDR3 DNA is TGTGCCAGCAGCCAAGGCGGTGGCAGATCGAGCTACGAGCAGTACTTC. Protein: CASSQGGGRSSYEQYF.

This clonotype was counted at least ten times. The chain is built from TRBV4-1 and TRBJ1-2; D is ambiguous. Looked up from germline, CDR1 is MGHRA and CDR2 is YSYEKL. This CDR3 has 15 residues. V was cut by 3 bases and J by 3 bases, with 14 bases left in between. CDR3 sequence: CASSQPDAFYYGYTF. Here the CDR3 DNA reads TGCGCCAGCAGCCAGCCTGACGCCTTTTACTATGGCTACACCTTC.

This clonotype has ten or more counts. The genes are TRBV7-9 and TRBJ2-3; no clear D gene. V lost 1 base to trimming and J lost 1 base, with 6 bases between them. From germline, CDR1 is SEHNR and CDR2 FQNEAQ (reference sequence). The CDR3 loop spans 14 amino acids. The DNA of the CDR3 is TGTGCCAGCAGCTTAGTAGTAGGCACAGATACGCAGTATTTT. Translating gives CASSLVVGTDTQYF.

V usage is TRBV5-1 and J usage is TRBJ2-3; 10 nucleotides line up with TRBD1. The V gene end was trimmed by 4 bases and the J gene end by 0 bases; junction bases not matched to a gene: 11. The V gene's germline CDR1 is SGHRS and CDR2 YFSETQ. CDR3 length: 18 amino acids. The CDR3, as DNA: TGCGCCAGCAGCCGACAGGGGGCGGGAGCCCTTAGCACAGATACGCAGTATTTT. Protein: CASSRQGAGALSTDTQYF.

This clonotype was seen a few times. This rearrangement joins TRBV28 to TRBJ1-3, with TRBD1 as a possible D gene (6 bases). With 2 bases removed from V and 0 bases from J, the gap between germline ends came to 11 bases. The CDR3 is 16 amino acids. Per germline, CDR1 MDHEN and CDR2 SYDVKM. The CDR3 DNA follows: TGTGCCAGCAGTTTAGAACTACAGGGCTCTGGAAACACCATATATTTT. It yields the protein CASSLELQGSGNTIYF.

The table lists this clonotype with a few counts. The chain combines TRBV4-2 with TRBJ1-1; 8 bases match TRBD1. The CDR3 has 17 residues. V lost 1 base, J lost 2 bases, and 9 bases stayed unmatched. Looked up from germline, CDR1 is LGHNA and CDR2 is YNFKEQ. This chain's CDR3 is CASSQVTGTGGNTEAFF. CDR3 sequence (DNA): TGTGCCAGCAGCCAAGTCACCGGGACAGGTGGAAACACTGAAGCTTTCTTT.

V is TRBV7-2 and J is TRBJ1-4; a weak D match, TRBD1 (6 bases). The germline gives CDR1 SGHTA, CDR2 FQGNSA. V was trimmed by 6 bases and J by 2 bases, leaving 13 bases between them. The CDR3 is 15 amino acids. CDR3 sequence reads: CASRVLGGTNEKLFF. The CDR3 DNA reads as TGTGCCAGCAGGGTTTTAGGGGGGACTAATGAAAAACTGTTTTTT. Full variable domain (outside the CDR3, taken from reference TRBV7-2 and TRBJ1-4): GAGVSQSPSNKVTEKGKDVELRCDPISGHTALYWYRQSLGQGLEFLIYFQGNSAPDKSGLPSDRFSAERTGGSVSTLTIQRTQQEDSAVYLCASRVLGGTNEKLFFGSGTQLSVL.

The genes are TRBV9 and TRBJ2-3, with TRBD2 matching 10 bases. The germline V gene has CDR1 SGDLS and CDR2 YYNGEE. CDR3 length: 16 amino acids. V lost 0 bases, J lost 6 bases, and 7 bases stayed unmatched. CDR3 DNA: TGTGCCAGCAGCGTAGGTAGCGGGGGGCCTCACGATACGCAGTATTTT. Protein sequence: CASSVGSGGPHDTQYF.

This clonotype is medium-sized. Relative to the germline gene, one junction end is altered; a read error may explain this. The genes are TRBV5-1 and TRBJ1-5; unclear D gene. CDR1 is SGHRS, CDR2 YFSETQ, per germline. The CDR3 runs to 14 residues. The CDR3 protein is CASSLGGSNQPQHF. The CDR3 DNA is TGTGCCAGCAGCCTTGGCGGTAGCAATCAGCCCCAGCATTTT. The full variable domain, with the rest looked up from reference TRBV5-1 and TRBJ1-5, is KAGVTQTPRYLIKTRGQQVTLSCSPISGHRSVSWYQQTPGQGLQFLFEYFSETQRNKGNFPGRFSGRQFSNSRSEMNVSTLELGDSALYLCASSLGGSNQPQHFGDGTRLSIL.

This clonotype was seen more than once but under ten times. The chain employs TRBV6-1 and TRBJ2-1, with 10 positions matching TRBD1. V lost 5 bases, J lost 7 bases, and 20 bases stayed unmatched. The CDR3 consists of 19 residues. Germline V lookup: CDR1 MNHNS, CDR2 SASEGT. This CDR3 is CASSQTGTGVAGIMNEQFF. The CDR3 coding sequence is TGTGCCAGCAGTCAGACGGGGACAGGGGTAGCGGGAATCATGAATGAGCAGTTCTTC.

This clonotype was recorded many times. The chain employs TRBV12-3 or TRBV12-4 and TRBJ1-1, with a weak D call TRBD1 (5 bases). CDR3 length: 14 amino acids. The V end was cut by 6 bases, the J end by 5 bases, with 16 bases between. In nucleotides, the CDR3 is TGTGCCAGCAGCTTGTGGCGGGGCGGAACTGAAGCTTTCTTT. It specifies CASSLWRGGTEAFF.

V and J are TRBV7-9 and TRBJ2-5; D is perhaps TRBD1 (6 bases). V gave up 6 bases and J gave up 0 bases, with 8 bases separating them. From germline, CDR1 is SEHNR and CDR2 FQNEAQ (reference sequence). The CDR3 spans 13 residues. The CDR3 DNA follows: TGTGCCAGCAGGCGGACAGACCAAGAGACCCAGTACTTC. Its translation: CASRRTDQETQYF.

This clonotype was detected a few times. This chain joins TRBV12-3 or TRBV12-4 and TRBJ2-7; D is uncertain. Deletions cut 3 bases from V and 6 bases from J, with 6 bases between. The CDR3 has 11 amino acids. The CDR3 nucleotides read TGTGCCAGCAGTTTGTCTCGCGAGCAGTACTTC. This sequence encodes CASSLSREQYF.

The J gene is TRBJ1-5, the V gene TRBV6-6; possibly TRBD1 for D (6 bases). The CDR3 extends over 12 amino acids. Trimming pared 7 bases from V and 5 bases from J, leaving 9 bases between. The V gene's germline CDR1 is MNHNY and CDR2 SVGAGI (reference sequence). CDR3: CASKQGYQPQHF. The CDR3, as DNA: TGTGCCAGCAAACAGGGTTATCAGCCCCAGCATTTT.

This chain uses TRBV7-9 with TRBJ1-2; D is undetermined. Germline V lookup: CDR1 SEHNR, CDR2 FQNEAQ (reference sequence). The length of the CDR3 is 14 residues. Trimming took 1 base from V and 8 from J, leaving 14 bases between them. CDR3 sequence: CASSLVRPGWGYTF. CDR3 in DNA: TGTGCCAGCAGCTTAGTACGCCCCGGGTGGGGCTACACCTTC.

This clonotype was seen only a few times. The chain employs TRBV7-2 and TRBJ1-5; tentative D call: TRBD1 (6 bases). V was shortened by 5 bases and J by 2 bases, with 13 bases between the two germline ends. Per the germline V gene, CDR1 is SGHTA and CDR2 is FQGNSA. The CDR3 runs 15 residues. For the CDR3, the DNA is TGTGCCAGCAGCCCGGCGGGACATGGCAATCAGCCCCAGCATTTT. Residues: CASSPAGHGNQPQHF.

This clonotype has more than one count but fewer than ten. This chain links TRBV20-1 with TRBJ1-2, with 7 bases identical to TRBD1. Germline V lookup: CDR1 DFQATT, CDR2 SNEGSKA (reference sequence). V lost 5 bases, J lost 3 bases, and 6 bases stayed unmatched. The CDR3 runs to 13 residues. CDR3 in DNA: TGCAGTGCTGACTCCGGGACAGACTATGGCTACACCTTC. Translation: CSADSGTDYGYTF.

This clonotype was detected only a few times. CDR3 bases: TGTGCCAGCAGCTTTTGGACAGGGATCAATCAGCCCCAGCATTTT. Translating it yields CASSFWTGINQPQHF. The V gene is TRBV5-5, the J gene TRBJ1-5, with 8 bases matching TRBD1. The CDR3 covers 15 residues. The junction had 4 bases not matched to a gene; V was cut back by 2 bases and J by 3 bases. The germline V gene encodes CDR1 SGHKS and CDR2 YYEKEE (reference sequence).